This note documents a single T cell receptor (beta chain) sequence. The data were taken from a study of OX40 agonist ivuxolimab in advanced cancers. Overall study: Males comprised approximately 84% of the group, whose mean age was 60 years (range roughly 20 to 90).

The study sampled blood at baseline, cycle 4 day 1, and cycle 7 day 1. Assay: immunoSEQ multiplex PCR; the TCRdb copy retains only in-frame clones and omits some. The table lists around 72,000 clones, approximately 91% of them singletons, with 2.2% in the top ten. The germline CDR1 and CDR2 sequences are SGHRS and YFSETQ. V dropped 0 bases and J dropped 3; count of bases not matched to a gene: 7. The CDR3 covers 16 residues. V is TRBV5-1 and J is TRBJ2-7; 9 bases agree with TRBD1. Sample: CD4+ or CD8+ T cells sorted from blood, taken in a trial of the OX40 agonist ivuxolimab. This TCR was recovered from an adult with an advanced solid tumor such as melanoma, head and neck, liver or kidney cancer. The CDR3 here is CASSLEPDRGFYEQYF. CDR3 DNA: TGCGCCAGCAGCTTGGAACCCGACAGGGGGTTCTACGAGCAGTACTTC.